The 13 T cell receptor beta chains listed next were all sequenced from one sample in a study of blood T cells in healthy people across ages. A second PCR of 7 to 11 cycles used a sample-barcoded 5' primer and a J-beta primer mix. A single record per CDR3 protein comes from TCRdb applying MiXCR to the 5' RACE reads. The sample includes approximately 1.5 million distinct CDR3 sequences, about 42% of them seen just once. The sequencing sample was made of blood. The receptors were gathered from a woman between 18 and 29 years old in good health.

The chain is built from TRBV2 and TRBJ1-5; weak D call: TRBD1 (5 bases). The V end lost 6 bases, the J end lost 4 bases, and 13 bases lay between the germline ends. Germline V gives CDR1 SNHLY, CDR2 FYNNEI. The CDR3 runs to 14 residues. For the CDR3, the DNA is TGTGCCAGCAGCGATAATAGGGGTAATCAGCCCCAGCATTTT. It translates to CASSDNRGNQPQHF.

This clonotype was observed a few times. This sequence joins TRBV11-2 and TRBJ1-2; D gene unclear. This CDR3 has 15 residues. The germline gives CDR1 SGHAT, CDR2 FQNNGV. Trimming cost V 6 bases and J 1 base, with 15 bases left between them. CDR3 protein: CASSVNRRLNYGYTF. The CDR3, as DNA: TGTGCCAGCAGTGTTAACCGACGACTTAACTATGGCTACACCTTC.

This clonotype was seen a few times. The chain has TRBV20-1 and TRBJ2-7; a weak D match, TRBD2 (6 bases). Germline V lookup: CDR1 DFQATT, CDR2 SNEGSKA (reference sequence). V dropped 6 bases and J dropped 5 bases, with 14 bases sitting between them. This CDR3 contains 12 residues. The CDR3 protein is CSAGLRGDEQYF. CDR3 nucleotides: TGCAGTGCCGGACTAAGAGGGGACGAGCAGTACTTC.

The rearrangement joins TRBV2 to TRBJ2-2; D is unclear. Trimming left V 6 bases short and J 6 bases short, with 17 bases between. The V gene's germline CDR1 is SNHLY and CDR2 FYNNEI. The CDR3 contains 15 residues. CDR3 bases: TGTGCCAGCAGAGGAAGAGTTGGGTATGCCGGGGAGCTGTTTTTT. Translated, it gives CASRGRVGYAGELFF.

The rearrangement uses TRBV25-1 and TRBJ1-2; tentative D call: TRBD1 (5 bases). The CDR3 has 13 amino acids. Germline V CDR1 and CDR2: MGHDK, SYGVNS. V lost 6 bases, J lost 3 bases, and 11 bases lay in between. The CDR3: CASSVQDHYGYTF. The CDR3, as DNA: TGTGCCAGCAGCGTACAGGATCACTATGGCTACACCTTC.

The table lists this clonotype with a few counts. The chain recombines TRBV7-2 with TRBJ2-7; the match to TRBD1 covers 7 bases. The V and J ends lost 6 bases and 3 bases, in that order; junction bases with no gene match: 8. Germline V CDR1 and CDR2: SGHTA, FQGNSA. The CDR3 spans 14 residues. The CDR3 is CASSSGTAYYEQYF. Here the CDR3 DNA reads TGTGCCAGCAGTTCCGGGACAGCTTACTACGAGCAGTACTTC.

V usage is TRBV24-1 and J usage is TRBJ2-7; D may be TRBD2 (5 bases). There are 16 residues in the CDR3. V was trimmed by 0 bases and J by 0 bases, leaving 11 bases between them. Germline CDR1 is KGHDR and CDR2 is SFDVKD. The CDR3 DNA follows: TGTGCCACCAGTGATTTGCGGGGTGCCCGCTCCTACGAGCAGTACTTC. Translated: CATSDLRGARSYEQYF.

This clonotype was picked up one time. Relative to the germline gene, one junction end is altered; a read error may explain this. This chain joins TRBV12-3 or TRBV12-4 and TRBJ2-1; 7 bases align to TRBD2. There are 16 residues in the CDR3. In nucleotides, the CDR3 is TGTGCCAGCAGTCCGGGACTAACGGGGGAAGACAAGGAGCAGTTCTTC. This codes for CASSPGLTGEDKEQFF.

The CDR3 DNA sequence: TGTGCCAGCAGAGGTGAGATTGACTATGGCTACACCTTC. Amino acid sequence: CASRGEIDYGYTF. V is TRBV7-9 and J is TRBJ1-2; D gene unclear. The length of the CDR3 is 13 residues. Germline CDR1 reads SEHNR; CDR2 reads FQNEAQ (reference sequence). V was pared by 6 bases and J by 3 bases, with 11 bases between.

The V gene is TRBV3-1, the J gene TRBJ2-1; perhaps TRBD2 as D (6 bases). V gave up 0 bases and J gave up 3 bases, with 15 bases separating them. This CDR3 has 17 amino acids. Germline-derived CDR1 and CDR2 are LGHDT and YNNKEL (reference sequence). CDR3 DNA: TGTGCCAGCAGCCAAGAGGGCGGGAATACCTTCTACAATGAGCAGTTCTTC. Translation: CASSQEGGNTFYNEQFF.

This clonotype was counted once. The gene calls are TRBV15 and TRBJ1-2; tentatively, D is TRBD1 (6 bases). The CDR3 spans 16 residues. Germline values: CDR1 LNHNV, CDR2 YYDKDF (reference sequence). V shed 2 bases and J shed 4 bases, with 17 bases lying between them. CDR3 in amino acids: CATSRLEQGPSYGYTF. In DNA form, the CDR3 reads TGTGCCACCAGCAGACTAGAACAGGGTCCATCCTATGGCTACACCTTC.

The chain has TRBV28 and TRBJ2-1, with a possible D match to TRBD2 (6 bases). Germline CDR1 reads MDHEN; CDR2 reads SYDVKM. This CDR3 has 18 amino acids. Deletions cut 6 bases from V and 1 base from J, with 22 bases between. The CDR3 loop is CASSLMGVRDWSYNEQFF. CDR3 nucleotides: TGTGCCAGCAGCCTTATGGGGGTGCGGGATTGGTCCTACAATGAGCAGTTCTTC.

V is TRBV7-2 and J is TRBJ1-1; TRBD1 agrees at 8 bases. V was pared by 1 base and J by 3 bases, with 13 bases of the junction left unmatched. The CDR3 is 18 residues long. Looked up from germline, CDR1 is SGHTA and CDR2 is FQGNSA. CDR3 DNA: TGTGCCAGCAGCTTAGTGTATGGACAGGGACGTCGGCACACTGAAGCTTTCTTT. Its translation is CASSLVYGQGRRHTEAFF.